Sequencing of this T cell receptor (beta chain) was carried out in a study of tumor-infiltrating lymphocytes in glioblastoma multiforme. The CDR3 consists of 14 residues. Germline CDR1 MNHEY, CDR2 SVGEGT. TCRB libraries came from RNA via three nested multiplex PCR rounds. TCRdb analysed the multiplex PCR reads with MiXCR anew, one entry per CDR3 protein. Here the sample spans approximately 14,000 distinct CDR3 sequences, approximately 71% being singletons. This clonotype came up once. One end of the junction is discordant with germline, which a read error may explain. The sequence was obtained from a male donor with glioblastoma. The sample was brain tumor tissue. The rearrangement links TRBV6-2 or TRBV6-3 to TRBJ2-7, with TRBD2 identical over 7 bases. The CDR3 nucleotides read TGTGCCAGCACCCCGAGCGGGGAAGCCTGCGAGGAGTACTTC. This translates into CASTPSGEACEEYF.